The TCR beta chain described here comes from a study of patients and donors after allogeneic stem cell transplantation. CDR1 KGHDR and CDR2 SFDVKD come from the germline V gene. Between the trimmed V and J ends, which lost 5 bases and 0 bases, there was a span of 10 bases. The CDR3 totals 16 residues. TCRdb ran MiXCR on the RT-PCR reads and lists one entry per CDR3 protein. The sample has fewer than 25,000 distinct CDR3 sequences; about 45% are singletons. The sequencing sample was made of blood, either unsorted or a sorted T cell fraction (not recorded which). The clonotype was recovered from a human donor who was either an allogeneic HSCT recipient or a stem cell or donor lymphocyte infusion donor (not recorded which). It is not recorded whose cells these are; they may come from a transplant donor. V gene TRBV24-1 combines with J gene TRBJ2-6; no firm D call. The CDR3 protein is CATSGTANSGANVLTF. CDR3 coding DNA: TGTGCCACCAGTGGCACAGCTAACTCTGGGGCCAACGTCCTGACTTTC.